Listed here is a single T cell receptor (beta chain). Its antigen is not identified. The germline gives CDR1 SEHNR, CDR2 FQNEAQ (reference sequence). Trimming stripped 5 bases from V and 10 bases from J, with 12 bases between. The CDR3 covers 12 residues. Unique-molecular-identifier-tagged TCR beta cDNA libraries were used. T cells numbering about 0.85 to 11 million gave rise to a few hundred thousand cDNA molecules. MiXCR, applied by TCRdb to the PCR reads, yields one record per CDR3 protein. Of around 500,000 distinct CDR3 sequences in the sample, under 40% were seen once. This specimen comes from a study of post-analysis software for immune sequencing data. Study outcomes and limitations: The F measure placed samples prepared in the same batch into strongly shared clusters. Controls significantly exceeded multiple sclerosis patients in normalized Chao1 diversity. There were about five TRBV segments more frequent in patients than controls, and TRBV5-6, TRBV5-1 and TRBV20-1 were among them.

The chain carries TRBV7-9 and TRBJ2-1; no clear D gene. The clonotype originates from a girl aged 2-17 years with multiple sclerosis. What was sequenced was blood. CDR3 residues: CASSPDRWEQFF. The CDR3 DNA sequence: TGTGCCAGCAGCCCGGACCGTTGGGAGCAGTTCTTC.